This T cell receptor beta chain was sequenced during a study of early T cells in non-severe SARS-CoV-2 infection. Looking at the study overall: Bulk RNA taken from unsorted whole blood was sequenced, leaving chains unpaired. Study observations and caveats: Anti-spike CD8 responses were favored by VDJdb matching, which missed private and CD4 specificities.

As concerns this clonotype: Its antigen is as yet unknown.

CDR1 is SGHRS, CDR2 YFSETQ, per germline. The V and J ends lost 4 bases and 0 bases respectively, with 14 bases between them. This CDR3 is 15 amino acids long. Molecules of cDNA were individually given unique molecular identifiers that were attached to them. TCRdb fed the 5' RACE reads into MiXCR, producing one record per CDR3 protein. The table lists 80,000 or so distinct CDR3 sequences, over 5% of them singletons. Material for sequencing was whole blood. The clonotype comes from an adult who was a healthcare worker with PCR-confirmed SARS-CoV-2 infection or an uninfected control (not recorded which). This chain links TRBV5-1 with TRBJ2-7; D gene uncertain. DNA for the CDR3: TGCGCCAGCAGCCCGTCTGGGAAGGGCTCCTACGAGCAGTACTTC. This gives the protein CASSPSGKGSYEQYF.